Below, 24 T cell receptor beta chains from the same sample are listed, as sequenced in a study of shared clonotypes between healthy human individuals. The method was immunoSEQ multiplex PCR; TCRdb's version includes in-frame clones alone and lacks a portion of them. The data contain fewer than 650,000 clones, over 60% of them singletons. The sample comprised PBMCs. The receptors originated from a middle-aged woman in good health. Some clones in this sample may be carry-over from other donors' samples.

This clone has a handful of counts. CDR3 residues: CASSPALGSPLHF. CDR3 nucleotide sequence: TGTGCCAGCAGCCCTGCCTTGGGTTCACCCCTCCACTTT. The J gene is TRBJ1-6, the V gene TRBV7-3; D uncertain. There are 13 residues in the CDR3. The germline CDR1 and CDR2 sequences are SGHTA and FQGTGA. V lost 5 bases and J lost 9, with 11 bases in between.

The V and J genes are TRBV7-6 and TRBJ1-4; no definite D call. V was cut by 2 bases and J by 7 bases, with 5 bases left in between. Germline CDR1 and CDR2: SGHVS and FNYEAQ. The CDR3 is 12 residues long. The CDR3 loop reads CASSLPGEKLFF. The CDR3 nucleotides are TGTGCCAGCAGCTTACCGGGTGAAAAACTGTTTTTT.

There are a few counts of this clone. The chain uses TRBV9 and TRBJ1-5; a weak D match, TRBD1 (6 bases). This CDR3 has 15 amino acids. The V and J ends lost 3 bases and 3 bases respectively, with 13 bases between them. The germline V gene encodes CDR1 SGDLS and CDR2 YYNGEE. The CDR3 coding sequence is TGTGCCAGCAGCGCCCTTGGACAGTTCAATCAGCCCCAGCATTTT. Encoded protein: CASSALGQFNQPQHF.

This chain connects TRBV6-1 to TRBJ1-1; weak D call: TRBD1 (6 bases). Germline loops: CDR1 MNHNS, CDR2 SASEGT. The CDR3 has 15 amino acids. Trimming stripped 8 bases from V and 1 base from J, with 17 bases between. The CDR3 reads CASRWERGSNTEAFF. The CDR3 region has the DNA TGTGCCAGCCGGTGGGAGAGGGGGTCGAACACTGAAGCTTTCTTT.

The chain employs TRBV5-1 and TRBJ1-1; 7 bases map to TRBD1. The CDR3 has 15 amino acids. After removal of 0 bases from V and 4 bases from J, the junction contained 6 bases not matched to a gene. CDR1 is SGHRS and CDR2 is YFSETQ in the germline V gene. The CDR3 bases are TGCGCCAGCAGCTTGGAGGGGGCAGACAGCACTGAAGCTTTCTTT. Its protein is CASSLEGADSTEAFF.

The chain is built from TRBV15 and TRBJ1-5; 7 positions match TRBD1. The CDR3 runs 16 residues. Losses at the gene ends were 2 bases for V and 4 bases for J; bases not matched to a gene: 8. Germline CDR1 and CDR2: LNHNV and YYDKDF (reference sequence). The CDR3 DNA follows: TGTGCCACCAGCAGACTACGGGACAGAGAGAATCAGCCCCAGCATTTT. It codes for CATSRLRDRENQPQHF.

On this clone: This may be a read error: a much more frequent sequence differs by one nucleotide. V is TRBV12-5 and J is TRBJ2-7; D might be TRBD1 (6 bases). CDR1 and CDR2 from the germline V gene are LGHNT and FRNRAP. The CDR3 consists of 16 residues. CDR3 bases: TGTGCTAGTGGTTTACAGTCCGGGACACAGTCCTACGAGCAGCACTTC. Its protein is CASGLQSGTQSYEQHF.

This clone was observed a single time. A far larger clone lies a single base away; this is likely a read error. The chain combines TRBV9 with TRBJ1-2; TRBD1 is a possible D gene (5 bases). The germline V and J ends were trimmed by 3 bases and 4 bases, with 16 bases remaining between them. This CDR3 has 15 amino acids. Germline V lookup: CDR1 SGDLS, CDR2 YYNGEE. CDR3 nucleotides: TGTGCCAGCAGCGCCGGGGCAGGGCGGTCCTATGGCTACACCTTC. Protein product: CASSAGAGRSYGYTF.

The chain combines TRBV7-3 with TRBJ2-2; TRBD1 matches at 7 bases. CDR1 is SGHTA, CDR2 FQGTGA, per germline. The junction had 6 bases not matched to a gene; V was cut back by 5 bases and J by 6 bases. The CDR3 is 14 residues long. CDR3: CASSARGSAGELFF. The CDR3 coding sequence is TGTGCCAGCAGCGCCAGGGGGTCGGCCGGGGAGCTGTTTTTT.

The chain carries TRBV5-6 and TRBJ1-6; D call uncertain. The CDR3 consists of 12 residues. In germline, CDR1 is SGHDT, CDR2 YYEEEE. Trimming cost V 1 base and J 9 bases, with 5 bases left between them. This CDR3 is CASSLSVSPLHF. The CDR3 nucleotides read TGTGCCAGCAGCTTGTCTGTTTCACCCCTCCACTTT.

This chain connects TRBV5-6 to TRBJ2-2; 8 bases line up with TRBD2. The J segment lost 7 bases and the V segment lost 4 bases, leaving 12 bases of the junction unmatched. Germline V gene sequence: CDR1 SGHDT, CDR2 YYEEEE. CDR3 length: 16 residues. This CDR3 reads CASSIPWREAVGELFF. The CDR3 DNA is TGTGCCAGCAGCATCCCCTGGCGGGAGGCCGTCGGGGAGCTGTTTTTT. Variable domain in full (rest from reference TRBV5-6 and TRBJ2-2): DAGVTQSPTHLIKTRGQQVTLRCSPKSGHDTVSWYQQALGQGPQFIFQYYEEEERQRGNFPDRFSGHQFPNYSSELNVNALLLGDSALYLCASSIPWREAVGELFFGEGSRLTVL.

Remarks on this clone: Other DNA sequences in this specimen translate into the identical CDR3. The chain links TRBV28 to TRBJ2-7, with 9 bases identical to TRBD1. From germline, CDR1 is MDHEN and CDR2 SYDVKM. The CDR3 runs to 14 residues. With V trimmed by 4 bases and J by 4 bases, 5 bases remained unmatched. The DNA for the CDR3 is TGTGCCAGCAGTTCCCCCGGACAGGGGTACGAGCAGTACTTC. Translated: CASSSPGQGYEQYF.

The chain is built from TRBV5-5 and TRBJ2-5; 8 nucleotides match TRBD1. CDR3 length: 16 amino acids. V was clipped by 3 bases and J by 3 bases; unmatched bases: 10. Germline lookup yields CDR1 SGHKS and CDR2 YYEKEE (reference sequence). DNA of the CDR3: TGTGCCAGCAGCTCCCGTAGGGACAGGAGAGAAGAGACCCAGTACTTC. Translated, it gives CASSSRRDRREETQYF.

The chain recombines TRBV19 with TRBJ2-2; unclear D gene. V was clipped by 5 bases and J by 8 bases, with 18 bases between them. The CDR3 runs 15 residues. CDR1 and CDR2 (germline): LNHDA, SQIVND (reference sequence). The CDR3 loop reads CASSPGFASNGELFF. The CDR3 DNA sequence: TGTGCCAGTAGTCCAGGTTTCGCCTCGAATGGGGAGCTGTTTTTT.

The chain combines TRBV6-5 with TRBJ2-7; D tentatively fits TRBD1 or TRBD2 (5 bases each). Trimming took 8 bases from V and 2 from J, leaving 16 bases between them. This CDR3 contains 14 residues. The germline gives CDR1 MNHEY, CDR2 SVGAGI. CDR3 in DNA: TGTGCCAGCGCGTCGGGACCCGCACCCTACGAGCAGTACTTC. Its protein product is CASASGPAPYEQYF.

This chain uses TRBV28 with TRBJ1-3; 8 positions agree with TRBD1. Germline V CDR1 and CDR2: MDHEN, SYDVKM. The CDR3 has 17 residues. J was trimmed by 0 bases and V by 6 bases; bases with no gene match: 10. The CDR3 spells CASSPPGTGGSGNTIYF. CDR3 coding DNA: TGTGCCAGCAGCCCCCCCGGGACAGGCGGCTCTGGAAACACCATATATTTT.

The chain couples TRBV30 to TRBJ1-1; no definite D call. The CDR3 is made up of 11 amino acids. Germline values: CDR1 GTSNPN, CDR2 SVGIG (reference sequence). V dropped 0 bases and J dropped 9 bases, with 8 bases sitting between them. CDR3 amino acids: CAWSVHRQAFF. For the CDR3, the DNA is TGTGCCTGGAGTGTACATAGGCAAGCTTTCTTT.

This chain joins TRBV18 and TRBJ2-7; 8 bases map to TRBD1. Losses at the gene ends were 3 bases for V and 5 bases for J; bases not matched to a gene: 6. The CDR3 sequence is 14 residues long. Per the germline V gene, CDR1 is KGHSH and CDR2 is LQKENI. This chain's CDR3 is CASSPGTGVDEQYF. For the CDR3, the DNA is TGTGCCAGCTCACCGGGGACAGGAGTAGACGAGCAGTACTTC.

For this clone: The same CDR3 can be traced to other DNA sequences in this sample. This chain uses TRBV19 with TRBJ1-1; unclear D gene. This CDR3 has 13 amino acids. The germline CDR1 and CDR2 sequences are LNHDA and SQIVND (reference sequence). V was trimmed by 4 bases and J by 2 bases, leaving 8 bases between them. The CDR3 bases are TGTGCCAGTAGTACGACTGCAAACACTGAAGCTTTCTTT. Encoded protein: CASSTTANTEAFF.

The V and J genes are TRBV18 and TRBJ1-1; 8 bases are a match to TRBD1. CDR1 KGHSH and CDR2 LQKENI come from the germline V gene. This CDR3 comprises 17 residues. The V segment lost 4 bases and the J segment 3 bases; nucleotides outside the gene matches: 13. Written as DNA, the CDR3 is TGTGCCAGCTCACAGCGGGCAGGGGGCGCGTTGGACACTGAAGCTTTCTTT. This gives the protein CASSQRAGGALDTEAFF.

Notes on this clone: Other DNA sequences in the sample encode the same CDR3. As DNA, the CDR3 is TGCAGCGTTGTAGCTAACTATGGCTACACCTTC. Encoded protein: CSVVANYGYTF. V is TRBV29-1 and J is TRBJ1-2; no definite D call. The germline gives CDR1 SQVTM, CDR2 ANQGSEA. The CDR3 covers 11 residues. The V end was cut by 4 bases, the J end by 0 bases, with 3 bases between.

The V and J genes are TRBV6-1 and TRBJ1-3; D unresolved. The germline V gene encodes CDR1 MNHNS and CDR2 SASEGT. V was pared by 2 bases and J by 0 bases, with 8 bases between. This CDR3 is 15 amino acids long. The CDR3 is CASSEMPGSGNTIYF. The CDR3 DNA is TGTGCCAGCAGTGAAATGCCGGGCTCTGGAAACACCATATATTTT.

The gene calls are TRBV28 and TRBJ2-2; 9 bases match TRBD2. Trimming at V came to 5 bases and at J to 2 bases, leaving 6 bases not matched to a gene. Germline values: CDR1 MDHEN, CDR2 SYDVKM. The CDR3 runs 16 residues. The CDR3 region is CASSTLAGDNTGELFF. The DNA of the CDR3 is TGTGCCAGCAGTACCTTAGCGGGAGACAACACCGGGGAGCTGTTTTTT.

This clone was picked up one time. The genes are TRBV6-6 and TRBJ2-7, with 10 bases that match TRBD1. V trimming: 2 bases; J trimming: 4 bases; junction bases outside the gene matches: 5. This CDR3 is 15 amino acids long. Germline lookup yields CDR1 MNHNY and CDR2 SVGAGI (reference sequence). As DNA, the CDR3 is TGTGCCAGCAGTTACACCGGGACAGGGGCTTACGAGCAGTACTTC. It specifies CASSYTGTGAYEQYF.